These 9 T cell receptor beta chains came from one sample sequenced in a study of persistence of HIV-infected CD4 T cells. Their cognate antigens are unknown. The immunoSEQ assay was version 4, run in survey mode. Only in-frame clones appear in the TCRdb table, and some are missing; sequencing was by immunoSEQ multiplex PCR. In the table there are roughly 60,000 clones, just under 75% of which are singletons. An overlapping HIV-1 Gag peptide pool stimulated these cells at approximately 1 ug/peptide/mL. Memory cells lacking CD40L and CD69 with high CD45RO were sorted. The sequences come from CD4+ T cells sorted from PBMCs after approximately 20-hour stimulation, collected from a patient who received antiretroviral therapy. The source of these receptors is an adult man with HIV who was CMV-seropositive.

The V gene is TRBV7-9, the J gene TRBJ2-7; D is unresolved. Germline CDR1 and CDR2: SEHNR and FQNEAQ (reference sequence). This CDR3 has 15 residues. V gave up 1 base and J gave up 5 bases, with 15 bases separating them. The CDR3 DNA reads TGTGCCAGCAGCTTAGTCACAGTAGGTTCGAACGAGCAGTACTTC. As protein: CASSLVTVGSNEQYF.

As concerns this clone: The junction departs from germline at one end; a sequencing error may be responsible. The chain recombines TRBV14 with TRBJ1-4, with 8 bases matching TRBD1. The CDR3 consists of 17 residues. Germline lookup yields CDR1 SGHDN and CDR2 FVKESK. In DNA, the CDR3 is TGTGCCAGCAGCGAAGACAGGGGAAGGGGCTTAGGTGAAAAACTGTTTTTT. This sequence encodes CASSEDRGRGLGEKLFF.

This clone was detected a few times. This chain links TRBV3-1 (or the pseudogene TRBV3-2) with TRBJ2-7; tentatively, D is TRBD2 (6 bases). Germline values: CDR1 LGHDT, CDR2 YNNKEL (reference sequence). The V end was cut by 1 base, the J end by 7 bases, with 14 bases between. CDR3 size: 14 residues. CDR3 in amino acids: CASSQAVGGAEQYF. Written as DNA, the CDR3 is TGTGCCAGCAGCCAAGCGGTCGGAGGGGCAGAGCAGTACTTC.

This clone has a handful of counts. The genes are TRBV28 and TRBJ2-2, with D hard to call. Trimming removed 2 bases from V and 8 bases from J, with 9 bases in between. This CDR3 has 13 residues. From germline, CDR1 is MDHEN and CDR2 SYDVKM. CDR3 nucleotides: TGTGCCAGCAGTTTACCAGCTTTAGGGGAGCTGTTTTTT. Protein product: CASSLPALGELFF. The full variable domain, completed using reference TRBV28 and TRBJ2-2, is DVKVTQSSRYLVKRTGEKVFLECVQDMDHENMFWYRQDPGLGLRLIYFSYDVKMKEKGDIPEGYSVSREKKERFSLILESASTNQTSMYLCASSLPALGELFFGEGSRLTVL.

The chain carries TRBV29-1 and TRBJ2-1, with D tentatively TRBD1 (6 bases). This CDR3 comprises 14 residues. Germline CDR1 is SQVTM and CDR2 is ANQGSEA. Deletions cut 7 bases from V and 6 bases from J, with 19 bases between. CDR3 sequence reads: CSARRDRTFNEQFF. CDR3 sequence (DNA): TGCAGCGCTCGTCGTGACAGGACATTCAATGAGCAGTTCTTC.

This chain links TRBV10-3 with TRBJ1-3, with D tentatively TRBD1 (6 bases). The length of the CDR3 is 15 residues. Germline assignment: CDR1 ENHRY and CDR2 SYGVKD. Trimming shortened V by 7 bases and J by 0 bases, and 13 bases separated the two germline ends. The CDR3 loop reads CAITGTSSSGNTIYF. The DNA of the CDR3 is TGTGCCATCACGGGGACATCTAGCTCTGGAAACACCATATATTTT.

The V gene is TRBV11-1, the J gene TRBJ1-1, with 8 bases lining up with TRBD1. CDR1 is SGHAT and CDR2 is FQDESV in the germline V gene (reference sequence). CDR3 size: 16 residues. Losses at the gene ends were 6 bases for V and 0 bases for J; bases not matched to a gene: 9. The CDR3 here is CASRESRDRLNTEAFF. CDR3 DNA sequence: TGTGCCAGCAGGGAATCTCGGGACAGGCTGAACACTGAAGCTTTCTTT.

The rearrangement joins TRBV5-5 to TRBJ2-2; 10 nucleotides line up with TRBD1. Unmatched junction bases numbered 3, after V lost 1 base and J lost 0 bases. Germline V gene sequence: CDR1 SGHKS, CDR2 YYEKEE (reference sequence). This CDR3 spans 17 amino acids. The chain's CDR3 is CASSLTGQGANTGELFF. CDR3 nucleotides: TGTGCCAGCAGCTTGACCGGACAGGGGGCGAACACCGGGGAGCTGTTTTTT. The variable domain in full, with the rest retrieved from reference TRBV5-5 and TRBJ2-2, is DAGVTQSPTHLIKTRGQQVTLRCSPISGHKSVSWYQQVLGQGPQFIFQYYEKEERGRGNFPDRFSARQFPNYSSELNVNALLLGDSALYLCASSLTGQGANTGELFFGEGSRLTVL.

The chain employs TRBV30 and TRBJ1-4; 8 bases fit TRBD1. The CDR3 consists of 14 residues. CDR1 is GTSNPN and CDR2 is SVGIG in the germline V gene (reference sequence). Trimming removed 1 base from V and 7 bases from J; junction bases left unmatched: 5. The CDR3 spells CAWSEAGGGEKLFF. The CDR3 DNA reads as TGTGCCTGGAGTGAGGCAGGGGGCGGTGAAAAACTGTTTTTT.